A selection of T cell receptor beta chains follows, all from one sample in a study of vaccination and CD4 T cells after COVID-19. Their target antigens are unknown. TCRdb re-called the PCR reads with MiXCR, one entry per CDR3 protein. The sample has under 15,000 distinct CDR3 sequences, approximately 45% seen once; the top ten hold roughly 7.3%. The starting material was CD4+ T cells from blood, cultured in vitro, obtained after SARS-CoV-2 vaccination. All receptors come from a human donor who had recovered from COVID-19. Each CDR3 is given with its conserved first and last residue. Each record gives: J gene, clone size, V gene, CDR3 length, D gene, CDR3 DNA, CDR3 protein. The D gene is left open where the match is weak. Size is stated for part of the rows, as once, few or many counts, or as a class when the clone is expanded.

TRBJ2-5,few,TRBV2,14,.,TGTGCCAGCAGTGCGGGGGGCGCGAGGGAGACCCAGTACTTC,CASSAGGARETQYF
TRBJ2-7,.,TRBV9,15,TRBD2,TGTGCCAGCAGCGCCTTTAGTAGCGGGACCCCCGAGCAGTACTTC,CASSAFSSGTPEQYF
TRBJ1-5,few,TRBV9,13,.,TGTGCCAGCAGCGCAAGAGAGGGGGGAGCCCAGCATTTT,CASSAREGGAQHF
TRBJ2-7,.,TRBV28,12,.,TGTGCCTTTGGGAGCGGGTCCTACGAGCAGTACTTC,CAFGSGSYEQYF
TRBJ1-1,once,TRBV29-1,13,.,TGCAGCGTTCTCGGGACCGTGAACACTGAAGCTTTCTTT,CSVLGTVNTEAFF
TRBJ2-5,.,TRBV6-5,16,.,TGTGCCAGCAGTTACTCCGGGAGCCGCACTCAAGAGACCCAGTACTTC,CASSYSGSRTQETQYF
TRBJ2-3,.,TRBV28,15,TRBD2,TGTGCCAGCAGGGTAGCGGGAAAATACACAGATACGCAGTATTTT,CASRVAGKYTDTQYF
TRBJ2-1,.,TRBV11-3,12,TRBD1,TGTGCCAGCAGCCACCGACAGGGTGAGAAGTTCTTC,CASSHRQGEKFF
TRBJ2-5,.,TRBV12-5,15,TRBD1,TGTGCTAGTGGTTTGGGAGGGACAGGCGGAGAGACCCAGTACTTC,CASGLGGTGGETQYF
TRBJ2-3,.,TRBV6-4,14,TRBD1,TGTGCCAGCAGTGACTCGACAGGGCCAGATACGCAGTATTTT,CASSDSTGPDTQYF
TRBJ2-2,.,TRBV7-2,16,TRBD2,TGTGCCAGCAGCTTAGGTGGGCTAGCGGACACCGGGGAGCTGTTTTTT,CASSLGGLADTGELFF
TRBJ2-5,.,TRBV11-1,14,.,TGTGCCAGCAGCGCACGGACGGGACAAGAGACCCAGTACTTC,CASSARTGQETQYF
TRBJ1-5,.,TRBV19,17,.,TGTGCCAGTAGTACAGGGACCGGGTACCACAGCAATCAGCCCCAGCATTTT,CASSTGTGYHSNQPQHF
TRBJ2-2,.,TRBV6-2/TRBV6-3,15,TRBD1,TGTGCCAGCAGGGTCCCGGGACAGATCACCGGGGAGCTGTTTTTT,CASRVPGQITGELFF
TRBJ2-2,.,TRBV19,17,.,TGTGCCAGTAGGGGGGTTCGGTGGCCGCTAGGAACCGGGGAGCTGTTTTTT,CASRGVRWPLGTGELFF
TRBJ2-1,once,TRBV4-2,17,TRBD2,TGTGCCAGCAGCCAAGATCAGGGGGCTAGCGGGAGAAGAGAGCAGTTCTTC,CASSQDQGASGRREQFF
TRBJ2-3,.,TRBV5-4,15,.,TGTGCCAGCAGCTACTCCAGCGGTAGCACAGATACGCAGTATTTT,CASSYSSGSTDTQYF
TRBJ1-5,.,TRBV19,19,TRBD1,TGTGCCAGTAGTTCTCGTTCGGGACAGGGTAAGGGGAGCAATCAGCCCCAGCATTTT,CASSSRSGQGKGSNQPQHF
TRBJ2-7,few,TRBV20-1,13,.,TGCAGTGCCGACAAGGACAGATCCTACGAGCAGTACTTC,CSADKDRSYEQYF
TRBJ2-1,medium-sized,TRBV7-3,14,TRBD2,TGTGCCAGCAGCTTCGGGCTAGCGGACAATGAGCAGTTCTTC,CASSFGLADNEQFF
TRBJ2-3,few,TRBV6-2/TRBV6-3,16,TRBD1,TGTGCCAGCAGTTACTCGAGAGGACAGGGCACAGATACGCAGTATTTT,CASSYSRGQGTDTQYF
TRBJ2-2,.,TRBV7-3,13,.,TGTGCCAGCAGCCCTATTGCGTCCGGGGAGCTGTTTTTT,CASSPIASGELFF
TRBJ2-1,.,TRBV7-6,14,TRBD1,TGTGCCAGCAGCTTAGGCCGACAGGGCAATGAGCAGTTCTTC,CASSLGRQGNEQFF
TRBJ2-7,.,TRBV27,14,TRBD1,TGTGCCAGCAGTCTGACCGGGACAGGGGGCGAGCAGTACTTC,CASSLTGTGGEQYF
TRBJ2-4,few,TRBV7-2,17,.,TGTGCCAGCAGCTTTGGGCAGCCAACCTTAGCCAAAAACATTCAGTACTTC,CASSFGQPTLAKNIQYF
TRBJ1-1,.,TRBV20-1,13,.,TGCAGTGCCCCGAGTGGGGGCTGGACTGAAGCTTTCTTT,CSAPSGGWTEAFF
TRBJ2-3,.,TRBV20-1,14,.,TGCAGTGCTAGATTTTGGGGAAACACAGATACGCAGTATTTT,CSARFWGNTDTQYF
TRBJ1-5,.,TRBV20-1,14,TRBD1,TGCAGTGCTAGTGTCAGGGGGCTGGGTCAGCCCCAGCATTTT,CSASVRGLGQPQHF
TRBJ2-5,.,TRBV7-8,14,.,TGTGCCAGCAGCTTAGTTGAGGGCCAAGAGACCCAGTACTTC,CASSLVEGQETQYF
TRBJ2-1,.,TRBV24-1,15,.,TGTGCCACCAGTGATTCGTGGACGGAACACAATGAGCAGTTCTTC,CATSDSWTEHNEQFF
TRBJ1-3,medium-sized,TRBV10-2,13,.,TGCGCCAGCAGCGCGGACTCTGGAAACACCATATATTTT,CASSADSGNTIYF
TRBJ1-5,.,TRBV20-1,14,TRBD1,TGCAGTGGGGGGCAGGGGGCTCTGGGTCAGCCCCAGCATTTT,CSGGQGALGQPQHF
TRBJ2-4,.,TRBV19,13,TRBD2,TGTGCCAGTAGTATGGGCGGGAGGTACATTCAGTACTTC,CASSMGGRYIQYF
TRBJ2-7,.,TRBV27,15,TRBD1,TGTGCCAGCACCGAACAGGGGGCGGGCAGCTACGAGCAGTACTTC,CASTEQGAGSYEQYF
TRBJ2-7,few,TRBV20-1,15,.,TGCAGTGCTAGAGGCTCAGGGGCAAATTCCTACGAGCAGTACTTC,CSARGSGANSYEQYF
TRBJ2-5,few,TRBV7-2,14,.,TGTGCCAGCAGCCCCGAGGGGGGCGGTGAGACCCAGTACTTC,CASSPEGGGETQYF
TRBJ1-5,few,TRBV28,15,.,TGTGCCAGCAGTCCAACCAGGGGTGGGGGTCAGCCCCAGCATTTT,CASSPTRGGGQPQHF